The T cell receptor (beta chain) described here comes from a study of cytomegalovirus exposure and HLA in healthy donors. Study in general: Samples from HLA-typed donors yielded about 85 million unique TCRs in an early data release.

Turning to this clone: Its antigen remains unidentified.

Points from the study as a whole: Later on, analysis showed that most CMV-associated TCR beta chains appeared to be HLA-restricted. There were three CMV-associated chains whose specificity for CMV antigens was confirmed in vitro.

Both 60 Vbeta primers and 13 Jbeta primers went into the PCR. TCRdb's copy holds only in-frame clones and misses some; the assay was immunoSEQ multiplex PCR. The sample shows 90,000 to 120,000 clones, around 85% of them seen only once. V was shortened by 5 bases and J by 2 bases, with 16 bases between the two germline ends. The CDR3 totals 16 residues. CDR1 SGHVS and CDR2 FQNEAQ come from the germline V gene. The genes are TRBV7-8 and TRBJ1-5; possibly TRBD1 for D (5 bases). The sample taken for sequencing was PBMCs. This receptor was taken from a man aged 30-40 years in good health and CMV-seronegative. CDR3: CASSQGLGARNQPQHF. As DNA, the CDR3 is TGTGCCAGCAGCCAAGGGTTAGGGGCCCGCAATCAGCCCCAGCATTTT.